Included here is one T cell receptor (beta chain) sequence, with context. Its antigen is not known. These data belong to a study of cytomegalovirus exposure and HLA in healthy donors. General study points: Later analysis associated a missense DCLRE1C variant with TCR beta V- and J-gene trimming.

Vbeta (60) and Jbeta (13) primers were used in the PCR. Method: immunoSEQ multiplex PCR; TCRdb's copy keeps in-frame clones and lacks some. The sample has some 97,000 clones, around 75% seen once. The origin of this receptor is a male donor in good health and CMV-seropositive. The sequencing input was PBMCs.

CDR3 region: CASRDPQGGGYGYTF. The CDR3 DNA sequence: TGTGCCAGCAGAGATCCACAGGGGGGCGGCTATGGCTACACCTTC. The rearrangement uses TRBV27 and TRBJ1-2; 8 bases are shared with TRBD1. The CDR3 is 15 residues long. Germline loops: CDR1 MNHEY, CDR2 SMNVEV (reference sequence). The ends lost 6 bases at V and 4 bases at J; junction bases unmatched: 10.